A selection of T cell receptor beta chains follows, all from one sample in a study of shared clonotypes between healthy human individuals. Clones were read by immunoSEQ multiplex PCR, and TCRdb kept only the in-frame ones, dropping some. Here the sample spans roughly 2.2 million clones, roughly 90% being singletons. Sequenced sample: naive CD4+ T cells from PBMCs. The receptors come from a man between 18 and 35 years old in good health. Some clones in this sample may be carry-over from other donors' samples. Each CDR3 is given with its conserved first and last residue. D genes are given only for firm matches. Clone sizes are given selectively: once, few, many, or a class where the clone is expanded.

NA	TRBJ1-3	TRBV27	NA	CASSLSPPRVSGNTIYF	TGTGCCAGCAGTTTATCCCCCCCCCGGGTATCTGGAAACACCATATATTTT
NA	TRBJ1-2	TRBV30	NA	CAWSVQAGYTF	TGTGCCTGGAGTGTCCAGGCTGGCTACACCTTC
NA	TRBJ2-5	TRBV5-6	NA	CASSFKSRQETQYF	TGTGCCAGCAGCTTTAAGTCTAGACAAGAGACCCAGTACTTC
few	TRBJ1-1	TRBV10-3	NA	CATHRQGNGNTEAFF	TGTGCCACCCACCGTCAGGGAAATGGAAACACTGAAGCTTTCTTT
NA	TRBJ2-5	TRBV28	NA	CASSFRPGPEQETQYF	TGTGCCAGCAGTTTCAGACCGGGACCAGAGCAAGAGACCCAGTACTTC
NA	TRBJ1-2	TRBV28	TRBD1	CASSLMGPGTAFYGYTF	TGTGCCAGCAGTTTAATGGGCCCCGGGACAGCCTTCTATGGCTACACCTTC
NA	TRBJ2-1	TRBV7-9	TRBD2	CASSQRLAGDGEQFF	TGTGCCAGCAGCCAACGACTAGCGGGAGACGGTGAGCAGTTCTTC
NA	TRBJ1-4	TRBV27	NA	CASSLSWRREKLFF	TGTGCCAGCAGCCTCTCCTGGAGGCGGGAAAAACTGTTTTTT
NA	TRBJ2-2	TRBV7-3	NA	CASSHGRTTANTGELFF	TGTGCCAGCAGCCATGGCCGGACAACCGCGAACACCGGGGAGCTGTTTTTT
NA	TRBJ2-6	TRBV2	TRBD1	CASTSGQGGSGANVLTF	TGTGCCAGCACTTCGGGACAGGGAGGATCTGGGGCCAACGTCCTGACTTTC
NA	TRBJ1-3	TRBV30	TRBD1	CAWSGLYRGQGTGNTIYF	TGTGCCTGGAGTGGACTCTACAGGGGGCAGGGGACTGGAAACACCATATATTTT
NA	TRBJ1-1	TRBV27	NA	CASSFRGRMNTEAFF	TGTGCCAGCAGTTTTAGGGGCAGAATGAACACTGAAGCTTTCTTT
NA	TRBJ2-3	TRBV18	NA	CASQPRAGLPDTQYF	TGTGCCAGCCAACCCCGGGCGGGACTGCCAGATACGCAGTATTTT
NA	TRBJ1-1	TRBV28	NA	CASSFGGGSTEAFF	TGTGCCAGCAGTTTTGGGGGTGGGTCCACTGAAGCTTTCTTT
NA	TRBJ2-1	TRBV7-9	TRBD2	CASSEGLAGSYNEQFF	TGTGCCAGCAGCGAAGGACTAGCGGGCTCCTACAATGAGCAGTTCTTC
NA	TRBJ1-1	TRBV5-5	NA	CASSRQFPGEHEAFF	TGTGCCAGCAGCCGCCAGTTTCCAGGGGAACATGAAGCTTTCTTT
NA	TRBJ2-2	TRBV5-1	NA	CASSLAPGSPGELFF	TGCGCCAGCAGCTTGGCCCCGGGTAGCCCCGGGGAGCTGTTTTTT
NA	TRBJ1-2	TRBV5-1	NA	CASSPRGYGYTF	TGCGCCAGCAGCCCGCGGGGCTATGGCTACACCTTC
NA	TRBJ2-3	TRBV4-3	NA	CASSQVPPPGAQYF	TGCGCCAGCAGCCAAGTGCCCCCCCCGGGTGCGCAGTATTTT
NA	TRBJ2-2	TRBV5-1	NA	CASSFQGTSGGELFF	TGCGCCAGCAGCTTCCAGGGGACCAGTGGCGGGGAGCTGTTTTTT
NA	TRBJ1-2	TRBV28	TRBD1	CASSPLQGVTRYGYTF	TGTGCCAGCAGTCCCCTACAGGGGGTGACTCGCTATGGCTACACCTTC
NA	TRBJ1-5	TRBV7-2	TRBD1	CASSLADRAQPQHF	TGTGCCAGCAGCTTAGCGGACAGGGCGCAGCCCCAGCATTTT
NA	TRBJ2-7	TRBV5-1	TRBD2	CASSFSGGGGYEQYF	TGCGCCAGCAGCTTCAGCGGGGGGGGCGGCTACGAGCAGTACTTC
NA	TRBJ2-3	TRBV23-1	NA	CASSQSSGDTSTDTQYF	TGCGCCAGCAGTCAATCATCCGGAGATACCAGCACAGATACGCAGTATTTT
NA	TRBJ2-3	TRBV7-2	NA	CASSRLGVLGPDTQYF	TGTGCCAGCAGCCGCCTGGGGGTACTGGGCCCAGATACGCAGTATTTT
NA	TRBJ2-1	TRBV27	TRBD1	CASSLLPGQDNDEQFF	TGTGCCAGCAGTTTATTGCCGGGACAGGACAATGATGAGCAGTTCTTC
NA	TRBJ1-4	TRBV25-1	NA	CASSGGTPPRDEKLFF	TGTGCCAGCAGTGGCGGGACCCCCCCCCGGGATGAAAAACTGTTTTTT
NA	TRBJ1-5	TRBV5-6	NA	CASTRGGASGQPQHF	TGTGCCAGCACCCGCGGGGGGGCAAGCGGTCAGCCCCAGCATTTT
NA	TRBJ2-7	TRBV5-1	TRBD2	CASSFTSGPFSYEQYF	TGCGCCAGCAGCTTCACTAGCGGGCCCTTCTCCTACGAGCAGTACTTC
NA	TRBJ1-1	TRBV28	NA	CASSPGGLSTEAFF	TGTGCCAGCAGTCCGGGGGGGCTCAGCACTGAAGCTTTCTTT
NA	TRBJ2-2	TRBV28	NA	CASSLGRRNTGELFF	TGTGCCAGCAGTTTAGGGCGGAGGAACACCGGGGAGCTGTTTTTT
NA	TRBJ2-1	TRBV30	NA	CAWSPWTADDEQFF	TGTGCCTGGAGTCCCTGGACTGCGGACGACGAGCAGTTCTTC
NA	TRBJ1-1	TRBV19	NA	CASSIEGQNLNTEAFF	TGTGCCAGTAGTATAGAAGGGCAGAATTTGAACACTGAAGCTTTCTTT
NA	TRBJ2-7	TRBV7-2	NA	CASSLARARGYEQYF	TGTGCCAGCAGCTTAGCGCGGGCCAGGGGATACGAGCAGTACTTC
once	TRBJ1-2	TRBV9	NA	CASSVFGFGDLRGYTF	TGTGCCAGCAGCGTATTTGGGTTCGGAGATTTACGTGGCTACACCTTC
NA	TRBJ2-5	TRBV15	NA	CATSRRARERETQYF	TGTGCCACCAGCAGGAGGGCCAGAGAGAGGGAGACCCAGTACTTC
NA	TRBJ1-4	TRBV10-3	NA	CAISESGAGSNEKLFF	TGTGCCATCAGTGAGTCGGGGGCAGGGTCTAATGAAAAACTGTTTTTT
NA	TRBJ2-4	TRBV7-2	NA	CASLGVPKNIQYF	TGTGCCAGCTTGGGAGTACCCAAAAACATTCAGTACTTC
NA	TRBJ1-1	TRBV6-5	NA	CASSRTGRRVTEAFF	TGTGCCAGCAGCCGCACGGGGAGGAGGGTCACTGAAGCTTTCTTT
once	TRBJ1-3	TRBV9	NA	CASSVALASHSGNTIYF	TGTGCCAGCAGCGTAGCTTTGGCGTCTCACTCTGGAAACACCATATATTTT
NA	TRBJ2-3	TRBV5-1	NA	CASSLLVAWGTDTQYF	TGCGCCAGCAGCTTGCTCGTAGCCTGGGGCACAGATACGCAGTATTTT
NA	TRBJ2-7	TRBV19	NA	CASKPRDGAYEQYF	TGTGCCAGTAAACCCCGGGACGGAGCCTACGAGCAGTACTTC
NA	TRBJ2-3	TRBV25-1	NA	CASNGRLTTDTQYF	TGTGCCAGCAATGGGAGGCTTACCACAGATACGCAGTATTTT
NA	TRBJ1-2	TRBV28	NA	CASSRTQGYYGYTF	TGTGCCAGCAGTAGAACTCAGGGCTACTATGGCTACACCTTC
NA	TRBJ2-6	TRBV6-4	NA	CASSVVAGGANVLTF	TGTGCCAGCAGTGTTGTGGCGGGTGGGGCCAACGTCCTGACTTTC
NA	TRBJ2-5	TRBV4-2	TRBD1	CASSQSPSTTGAGETQYF	TGTGCCAGCAGCCAATCCCCGTCGACGACAGGGGCAGGAGAGACCCAGTACTTC
NA	TRBJ1-2	TRBV6-1	NA	CASSIPKQGNYGYTF	TGTGCCAGCAGTATACCCAAACAGGGCAACTATGGCTACACCTTC
NA	TRBJ2-7	TRBV28	NA	CASTTHVRERPYEQYF	TGTGCCAGCACCACCCATGTACGGGAGCGTCCCTACGAGCAGTACTTC
NA	TRBJ1-2	TRBV5-4	NA	CASSLGAGRERYTF	TGTGCCAGCAGCTTGGGGGCGGGGAGGGAGCGCTACACCTTC
NA	TRBJ2-7	TRBV5-1	NA	CASSPGDRDGSYEQYF	TGCGCCAGCAGCCCGGGGGACCGGGACGGCTCCTACGAGCAGTACTTC
NA	TRBJ2-5	TRBV5-6	TRBD2	CASSPTAGAGETQYF	TGTGCCAGCAGCCCAACTGCGGGAGCAGGGGAGACCCAGTACTTC
NA	TRBJ2-7	TRBV5-4	NA	CASSSTVSYEQYF	TGTGCCAGCAGCTCAACAGTCTCCTACGAGCAGTACTTC
NA	TRBJ2-7	TRBV5-4	TRBD2	CASSLAGTSGEQYF	TGTGCCAGCAGCCTAGCCGGGACTAGCGGCGAGCAGTACTTC
once	TRBJ1-2	TRBV6-5	NA	CASSPRDYYGYTF	TGTGCCAGCAGTCCCCGGGATTACTATGGCTACACCTTC
NA	TRBJ2-1	TRBV6-5	TRBD2	CASSPGLADYNEQFF	TGTGCCAGCAGCCCGGGACTAGCGGACTACAATGAGCAGTTCTTC